This T cell receptor beta chain was observed in a study of identical twins (dated by TCRdb to about 2016). Regarding the research as a whole: To test whether fetal clonotypes persist, this study deep-sequenced TCR alpha and beta repertoires from monozygotic twins, from unrelated adults of various ages, and from cord blood. Replicate twin experiments were performed at different times using different library preparation protocols to rule out contamination. Broader findings and caveats from the paper: In beta out-of-frame sequences, excess twin sharing was weaker, because having fewer shared sequences lowered the signal-to-noise ratio. Conclusions relied on cross-sectional statistical analysis, since the same donors could not be followed over many years. Abundant cord blood beta clonotypes carried fewer insertions; young adult naive repertoires showed a weaker similar trend, while memory repertoires showed none. Zero-insertion analyses could be partly confounded by invariant T cells such as MAIT and iNKT, although diverse VJ usage argued against such confounding for most clonotypes. Out-of-frame TCR alpha sharing in monozygotic twins was systematically underestimated by recombination models, whereas sharing between unrelated individuals was in agreement with the recombination models. Compared with coincidental sharing between unrelated individuals, an excess of low generation-probability sequences was observed among out-of-frame TCR alpha sequences shared between twins.

All donors were healthy Caucasians. The twin cohort consisted of three pairs of female monozygotic twins, all aged about 18 to 29 years. Using Miltenyi CD45RO+ enrichment and human naive T-cell isolation kits, memory (CD45RO+) and naive T cells were isolated from PBMC. Library preparation was by 5' RACE. TCRdb records Illumina HiSeq 2000 as the sequencer. A universal primer binding site was added through template switching, and the final cDNA carried a unique molecular identifier so that TCR cDNA molecules could be counted accurately. Specific primers in the conserved constant-segment region were used to synthesize first-strand cDNA for the TCR alpha and beta chains. To control for contamination, every cDNA library was double barcoded, receiving both a SMART-Mk sample barcode and Illumina barcodes. TruSeq adapter sequences, together with Illumina sample barcodes, were added in two successive PCR steps. The Illumina HiSeq platform was used with custom primers to sequence TCR alpha and beta cDNA libraries. Under the source paper's analysis protocol: Raw reads were processed with MiGEC to extract unique molecular identifiers, and MiXCR was used to determine CDR3 positions. For each individual, recombination models were inferred using an EM algorithm with the repgenHMM and IGoR tools. The analysis of shared clonotypes was done with the tcR package in R, with sharing normalized by the product of cloneset sizes. To study raw recombination without the effects of thymic and clonal selection, out-of-frame nonproductive sequences were analyzed. TCRdb trimmed the raw reads at Q25, called clones with MiXCR and kept productive beta chains. Rows are combined by CDR3 protein, so each entry shows the most common genes and DNA. For this entry, the V and J calls and clone size follow TCRdb and not the study's own pipeline. The sample yields about 220,000 distinct CDR3 sequences; 7.5% were counted once. About 2% of the sample is held by the ten biggest clonotypes.

This clonotype was detected a few times. What this receptor recognizes is not known. Base qualities are not recorded, but no much larger clone differs from it by a single base. The CDR3 measures 14 amino acids from cysteine to phenylalanine. Only the CDR3 DNA is retained, 42 bases long and in frame from the first base. Trimming removed 1 base from V and 3 bases from J, leaving 11 bases between the germline ends. CDR1 DFQATT and CDR2 SNEGSKA are derived from the germline V gene (reference sequence). The data were also submitted as part of a second study, on yellow fever vaccine responses in identical twins. As that second study puts it: According to the authors, the vaccine-induced T cell response in identical twins seemed to be partly convergent and partly specific to each individual. The study precisely tracked vaccine-responding T cell clones in identical twins.

This TCR was sampled from a young woman in good health. Input material: memory (CD45RO+) T cells sorted from blood. The sample's cell subset or site label, in plain terms: CD45RO+ enriched T cells. The sequence is built from TRBV20-1 and TRBJ2-3; TRBD2 is perhaps the D gene, given 6 matching bases. The DNA sequence reads TGCAGTGCTAGAGGGGGCAGCGGGACAGATACGCAGTATTTT. It codes for CSARGGSGTDTQYF.